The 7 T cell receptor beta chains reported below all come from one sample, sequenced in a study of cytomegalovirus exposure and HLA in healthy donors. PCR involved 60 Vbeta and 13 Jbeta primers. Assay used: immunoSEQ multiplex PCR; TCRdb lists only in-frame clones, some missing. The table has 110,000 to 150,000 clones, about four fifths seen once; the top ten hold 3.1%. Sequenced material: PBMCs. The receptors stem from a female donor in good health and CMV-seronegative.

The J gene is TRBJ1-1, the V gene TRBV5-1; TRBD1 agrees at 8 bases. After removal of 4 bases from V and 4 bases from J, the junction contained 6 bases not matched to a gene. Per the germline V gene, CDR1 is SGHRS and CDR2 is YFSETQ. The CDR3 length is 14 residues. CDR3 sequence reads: CASSIRDRSTEAFF. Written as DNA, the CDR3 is TGCGCCAGCAGCATCCGGGACAGGAGCACTGAAGCTTTCTTT.

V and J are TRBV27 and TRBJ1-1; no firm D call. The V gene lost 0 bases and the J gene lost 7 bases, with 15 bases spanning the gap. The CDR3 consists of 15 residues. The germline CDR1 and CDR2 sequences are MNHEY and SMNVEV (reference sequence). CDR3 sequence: CASSLSTGSLGEAFF. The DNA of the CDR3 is TGTGCCAGCAGTTTATCGACGGGGAGTTTAGGTGAAGCTTTCTTT.

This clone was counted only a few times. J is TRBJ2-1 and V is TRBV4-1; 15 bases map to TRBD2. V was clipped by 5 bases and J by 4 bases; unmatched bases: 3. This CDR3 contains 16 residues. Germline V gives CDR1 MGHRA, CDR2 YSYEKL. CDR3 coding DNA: TGCGCCAGCAGCTACGGACTAGCGGGGGGGTACAATGAGCAGTTCTTC. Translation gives CASSYGLAGGYNEQFF.

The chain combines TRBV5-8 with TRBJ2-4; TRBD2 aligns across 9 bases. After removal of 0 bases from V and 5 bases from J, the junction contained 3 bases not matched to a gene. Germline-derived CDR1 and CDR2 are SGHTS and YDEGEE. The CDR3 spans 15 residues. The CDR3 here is CASSLGVAGENIQYF. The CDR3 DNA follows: TGTGCCAGCAGCTTGGGGGTAGCGGGGGAAAACATTCAGTACTTC.

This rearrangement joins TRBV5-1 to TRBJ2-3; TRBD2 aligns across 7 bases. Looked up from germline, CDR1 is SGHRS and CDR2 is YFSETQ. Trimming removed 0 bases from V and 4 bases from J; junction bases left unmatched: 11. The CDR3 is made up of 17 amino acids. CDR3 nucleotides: TGCGCCAGCAGCTTGGCCTTAGCGGGTCGGGCCCCAGATACGCAGTATTTT. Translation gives CASSLALAGRAPDTQYF.

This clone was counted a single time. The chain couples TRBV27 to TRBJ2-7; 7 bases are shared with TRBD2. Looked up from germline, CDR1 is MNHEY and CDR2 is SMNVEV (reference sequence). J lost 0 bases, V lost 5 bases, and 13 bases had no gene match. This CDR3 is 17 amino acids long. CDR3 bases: TGTGCCAGCAGTCTGAAACCCCCTAGCGGATTCTCCTACGAGCAGTACTTC. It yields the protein CASSLKPPSGFSYEQYF.

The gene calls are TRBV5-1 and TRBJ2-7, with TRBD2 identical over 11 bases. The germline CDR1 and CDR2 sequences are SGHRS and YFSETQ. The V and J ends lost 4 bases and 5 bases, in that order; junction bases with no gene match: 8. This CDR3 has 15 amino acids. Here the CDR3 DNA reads TGCGCCAGCAGCACCTATAGCGGGGGGGCCAACGAGCAGTACTTC. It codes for CASSTYSGGANEQYF.